This paragraph reports one T cell receptor (beta chain). This clonotype occurred a few times. The antigen this receptor binds is unknown. Base qualities are not recorded, but no much larger clone differs from it by a single base. The roughly 42 donors, aged about 6 to 95 years, were systemically healthy Caucasian individuals from Russia. Each donor gave roughly 9.5 milliliters of peripheral blood, collected into EDTA-treated Vacutainer tubes. Ficoll-Paque density-gradient centrifugation was used to isolate PBMCs, with at least 7 million per sample. Trizol reagent was used to extract total RNA from PBMCs, with at least 5.5 micrograms per sample. The percentages of naive CD45RAhigh/CD27high T cells were determined by flow cytometry on a PBMC aliquot from every donor. Library generation was performed with 5' RACE. TCRdb lists the instrument as Illumina HiSeq 2500. A second 7 to 11 cycle PCR used a sample-barcoded 5' primer and a J-beta primer mix. A template-switch 5' adaptor carrying 12 random nucleotides introduced a unique molecular identifier onto each TCR beta cDNA molecule. Each sample yielded at least 2.5 million CDR3-containing paired-end reads. All of the RNA was converted into first-strand cDNA using the Mint cDNA synthesis kit, with a TRBC-specific oligonucleotide serving as the primer. All cDNA was treated with uracil-DNA glycosylase and then went through a first 18-cycle PCR with the universal primers M1SS and BC2_uni_R. The study's own analysis went as follows. Each sample was normalized by randomly selecting 1 million high-quality reads, each carrying a distinct molecular identifier. Reads sharing molecular identifiers were discarded rather than binned into consensus sequences. MiTCR, set to a Q25 quality threshold and the strictest error-elimination algorithm, was used for CDR3 identification, clonotype clustering and error correction. A nonparametric unseen species model with Euler transformation was used to estimate a lower bound on total TCR beta diversity. In TCRdb, the public reads were trimmed at Q25 with fastp and aligned with MiXCR, with productive beta chains retained. Records with the same CDR3 protein are collapsed into one entry carrying the most frequent genes and DNA. TCRdb assigned the V and J calls; the authors' analysis was not used. The sample profile shows just over 800,000 distinct CDR3 sequences; around two thirds of them were found once. Approximately 30% of the sample is in the top ten clones.

This specimen belongs to a study of blood T cells in healthy people across ages (dated by TCRdb to about 2015). In terms of the full investigation: In model experiments, template switching captured about one uniquely barcoded TCR beta cDNA molecule for every two T cells. The study measured age-related changes in TCR beta repertoire diversity using deep sequencing normalized with unique cDNA molecular identifiers. The donors were split into four age groups: young (average around 17 years), middle-aged (about 40), aged (approximately 60) and long-lived (over 75). To avoid experimental bias, donors of different ages were randomly spread across the sequencing lanes. The study analyzed two additional independent replicas of 1 million unique cDNA reads from the same blood draw for two donors, one aged 18 to 30 and one aged 80 or older. What the research found in general, with its limitations: Bulk unsorted PBMC profiling prevented conclusive comparison of naive and antigen-experienced compartments. The percentage of naive T cells measured by flow cytometry correlated strongly with observed TCR beta diversity. Because donor CMV infection status was unknown, age-related changes in expanded clonotypes were potentially confounded. As age increased, observed TCR beta diversity per million T cells dropped in a roughly linear way, and a significant reduction was already evident by age 40. Estimates of total diversity based on one million sequenced T cells were regarded as lower bounds and as underestimates. Compared with the aged group, more naive CD4+ T cells, fewer expanded clones and increased TCR diversity were shown by the long-lived group, suggesting age selection.

CDR1 is given as LGHNA and CDR2 as YSLEER, both from the germline V gene. From the cysteine through the phenylalanine, the CDR3 covers 13 amino acids. Solely the CDR3 DNA is kept, with 39 bases framed from the first base. The germline ends are 6 bases apart after V is trimmed by 0 bases and J by 6 bases. The source is a man between 25 and 39 years old in good health. This chain joins TRBV4-3 to TRBJ2-1, with the D segment identity uncertain. Sequencing was carried out using blood. The CDR3 protein: CASSQERSNEQFF. In nucleotides, the sequence is TGCGCCAGCAGCCAAGAAAGGAGCAATGAGCAGTTCTTC.